The 23 T cell receptor beta chains given below trace back to one sample, sequenced in a study of T cell responses to AZD1222 COVID-19 vaccine. Produced via immunoSEQ multiplex PCR; TCRdb's table is partial and in-frame only. The sample includes some 110,000 clones, 75% to 90% seen only once; the top ten take roughly 4.4%. The sequencing used peripheral blood, collected 28 days after the second AZD1222 dose. The source is an adult who received the AZD1222 COVID-19 vaccine.

The V gene is TRBV6-2 or TRBV6-3, the J gene TRBJ2-2, with D maybe TRBD2 (7 bases). The CDR3 covers 15 residues. From germline, CDR1 is MNHEY and CDR2 SVGEGT. V gave up 5 bases and J gave up 0 bases, with 10 bases separating them. CDR3 bases: TGTGCCAGCAGTAGAGGGGGGGCGAACACCGGGGAGCTGTTTTTT. Translating it yields CASSRGGANTGELFF.

The genes are TRBV5-4 and TRBJ1-2; D is undetermined. Germline lookup yields CDR1 SGHNT and CDR2 YYREEE (reference sequence). This CDR3 is built from 14 residues. Trimming took 3 bases from V and 2 from J, leaving 11 bases between them. CDR3 protein: CASSSPTENYGYTF. Here the CDR3 DNA reads TGTGCCAGCAGCTCCCCCACAGAAAACTATGGCTACACCTTC. Full variable domain (outside the CDR3, taken from reference TRBV5-4 and TRBJ1-2): ETGVTQSPTHLIKTRGQQVTLRCSSQSGHNTVSWYQQALGQGPQFIFQYYREEENGRGNFPPRFSGLQFPNYSSELNVNALELDDSALYLCASSSPTENYGYTFGSGTRLTVV.

The CDR3 is CASSDPGLAGVETQYF. The CDR3 DNA sequence: TGTGCCAGCAGTGATCCGGGACTAGCGGGTGTGGAGACCCAGTACTTC. V and J are TRBV6-1 and TRBJ2-5; 12 positions match TRBD2. V shed 3 bases and J 5 bases; nucleotides not matched to a gene: 7. The CDR3 totals 16 residues. CDR1 is MNHNS and CDR2 is SASEGT in the germline V gene.

This clone was seen once. One junction end disagrees with the germline gene, perhaps due to a read error. The CDR3 bases are TGTGCCAGCAGCCTAGCGGGGGCCAACAATGAGCAGTTCTTC. This sequence encodes CASSLAGANNEQFF. The chain uses TRBV7-2 and TRBJ2-1; 10 nucleotides match TRBD2. There are 14 residues in the CDR3. Germline V gives CDR1 SGHTA, CDR2 FQGNSA.

The chain employs TRBV29-1 and TRBJ2-7, with a possible D match to TRBD1 (5 bases). V lost 6 bases to trimming and J lost 7 bases, with 34 bases between them. The CDR3 has 18 residues. Germline assignment: CDR1 SQVTM and CDR2 ANQGSEA. This chain's CDR3 is CSVRPTKRQRAARGEQYF. CDR3 coding DNA: TGCAGCGTCCGACCAACGAAACGACAGCGCGCCGCAAGGGGTGAGCAGTACTTC.

The chain carries TRBV18 and TRBJ2-7; D is unclear. Trimming pared 3 bases from V and 2 bases from J, leaving 14 bases between. The CDR3 is made up of 15 amino acids. The germline CDR1 and CDR2 sequences are KGHSH and LQKENI. The CDR3 nucleotides read TGTGCCAGCTCACCTGGACGCAAGGGCACCTACGAGCAGTACTTC. Translated, it gives CASSPGRKGTYEQYF.

The chain employs TRBV11-2 and TRBJ1-2; a weak D match, TRBD1 (6 bases). V shed 7 bases and J shed 4 bases, with 16 bases lying between them. This CDR3 spans 14 amino acids. Looked up from germline, CDR1 is SGHAT and CDR2 is FQNNGV. The CDR3 here is CASIAGGRSYGYTF. The CDR3 nucleotides read TGTGCCAGCATCGCGGGGGGCCGATCCTATGGCTACACCTTC. Based on the CDR3 plus reference TRBV11-2 and TRBJ1-2, the full variable domain is EAGVAQSPRYKIIEKRQSVAFWCNPISGHATLYWYQQILGQGPKLLIQFQNNGVVDDSQLPKDRFSAERLKGVDSTLKIQPAKLEDSAVYLCASIAGGRSYGYTFGSGTRLTVV.

V is TRBV2 and J is TRBJ2-1; D may be TRBD1 (6 bases). This CDR3 region has 16 residues. The germline V gene has CDR1 SNHLY and CDR2 FYNNEI. V shed 2 bases and J shed 0 bases, with 11 bases lying between them. The CDR3 DNA is TGTGCCAGCAGTGAAAGGGGGACCAGCTCCTACAATGAGCAGTTCTTC. Its protein product is CASSERGTSSYNEQFF.

This sequence joins TRBV28 and TRBJ1-3; D uncertain. The CDR3 has 16 amino acids. Trimming pared 1 base from V and 2 bases from J, leaving 12 bases between. The germline V gene has CDR1 MDHEN and CDR2 SYDVKM. CDR3 amino acids: CASSLLGLRPGNTIYF. CDR3 bases: TGTGCCAGCAGTTTATTGGGCCTCAGACCTGGAAACACCATATATTTT. The full variable domain, in which reference TRBV28 and TRBJ1-3 provide the parts outside the CDR3, is DVKVTQSSRYLVKRTGEKVFLECVQDMDHENMFWYRQDPGLGLRLIYFSYDVKMKEKGDIPEGYSVSREKKERFSLILESASTNQTSMYLCASSLLGLRPGNTIYFGEGSWLTVV.

The chain carries TRBV19 and TRBJ1-2; D ambiguous. There are 16 residues in the CDR3. Germline values: CDR1 LNHDA, CDR2 SQIVND (reference sequence). Trimming shortened V by 4 bases and J by 0 bases, and 15 bases separated the two germline ends. This CDR3 is CASSTEWARPNYGYTF. For the CDR3, the DNA is TGTGCCAGTAGTACCGAATGGGCCAGGCCTAACTATGGCTACACCTTC.

This chain links TRBV19 with TRBJ2-7; 13 bases are a match to TRBD2. The V gene's germline CDR1 is LNHDA and CDR2 SQIVND (reference sequence). Trimming cost V 3 bases and J 6 bases; bases outside gene matches: 8. The CDR3 is made up of 16 amino acids. The CDR3 DNA is TGTGCCAGTAGTATCCCGCGACTAGCGGGGGGATTCGAGCAGTACTTC. Translated, it gives CASSIPRLAGGFEQYF.

The chain joins TRBV9 to TRBJ2-7; TRBD1 matches at 12 bases. This CDR3 spans 14 amino acids. V shed 3 bases, J shed 5 bases, and the junction held 3 bases outside the gene matches. Germline CDR1 is SGDLS and CDR2 is YYNGEE. The CDR3 sequence: CASSDRDRGHEQYF. The CDR3 DNA sequence: TGTGCCAGCAGCGACCGGGACAGGGGGCACGAGCAGTACTTC. Combining the CDR3 with reference TRBV9 and TRBJ2-7 gives the whole variable domain DSGVTQTPKHLITATGQRVTLRCSPRSGDLSVYWYQQSLDQGLQFLIQYYNGEERAKGNILERFSAQQFPDLHSELNLSSLELGDSALYFCASSDRDRGHEQYFGPGTRLTVT.

The chain combines TRBV5-1 with TRBJ1-2, with no clear D. Trimming removed 0 bases from V and 1 base from J, with 4 bases in between. The CDR3 length is 13 residues. In germline, CDR1 is SGHRS, CDR2 YFSETQ. Here the CDR3 reads CASSLDGNYGYTF. Here the CDR3 DNA reads TGCGCCAGCAGCTTGGACGGTAACTATGGCTACACCTTC.

The genes are TRBV29-1 and TRBJ2-2; D gene ambiguous. Germline V lookup: CDR1 SQVTM, CDR2 ANQGSEA. The CDR3 has 14 residues. V was trimmed by 5 bases and J by 2 bases, leaving 12 bases between them. The DNA of the CDR3 is TGCAGCGTTTACGACCCGCCCAACACCGGGGAGCTGTTTTTT. It encodes CSVYDPPNTGELFF.

In nucleotides, the CDR3 is TGTGCCTGGACTCGCCGACAGGGGGCCGCTGAAGCTTTCTTT. Translated, it gives CAWTRRQGAAEAFF. The J gene is TRBJ1-1, the V gene TRBV30, with TRBD1 identical over 10 bases. The CDR3 is made up of 14 amino acids. V was clipped by 4 bases and J by 6 bases; unmatched bases: 8. The germline gives CDR1 GTSNPN, CDR2 SVGIG (reference sequence).

The CDR3 DNA is TGTGCCAGCAGTACCCTAGCGGGGGTCGGGGAGCTGTTTTTT. Its translation is CASSTLAGVGELFF. The chain couples TRBV28 to TRBJ2-2, with 10 bases lining up with TRBD2. The V and J ends lost 5 bases and 7 bases, in that order; junction bases with no gene match: 4. CDR1 and CDR2 (germline): MDHEN, SYDVKM. The CDR3 consists of 14 residues.

This clone was detected only a few times. The rearrangement uses TRBV19 and TRBJ1-3; D remains ambiguous. The length of the CDR3 is 13 residues. The V end was cut by 3 bases, the J end by 8 bases, with 11 bases between. The germline CDR1 and CDR2 sequences are LNHDA and SQIVND (reference sequence). CDR3 DNA sequence: TGTGCCAGTAGTATGTGGATCGGGGACACCATATATTTT. Translation: CASSMWIGDTIYF.

This chain connects TRBV27 to TRBJ2-5; D possibly corresponds to TRBD2 (5 bases). The CDR3 is made up of 13 amino acids. V lost 8 bases, J lost 0 bases, and 10 bases lay in between. Germline-derived CDR1 and CDR2 are MNHEY and SMNVEV (reference sequence). The CDR3, as DNA: TGTGCCAGCCGAGGACTGAACCAAGAGACCCAGTACTTC. Amino acid sequence: CASRGLNQETQYF.

V is TRBV18 and J is TRBJ2-7; D unresolved. Germline assignment: CDR1 KGHSH and CDR2 LQKENI. The CDR3 covers 13 residues. V was clipped by 0 bases and J by 7 bases, with 10 bases between them. The CDR3 nucleotides are TGTGCCAGCTCACCACCAGGTTTGTGGGAGCAGTACTTC. Its protein is CASSPPGLWEQYF.

This chain's CDR3 is CASSESPNTEAFF. The DNA of the CDR3 is TGTGCCAGCAGTGAGTCCCCGAACACTGAAGCTTTCTTT. The chain uses TRBV2 and TRBJ1-1; unclear D gene. The germline V gene has CDR1 SNHLY and CDR2 FYNNEI. The CDR3 has 13 amino acids. With 3 bases removed from V and 1 base from J, the gap between germline ends came to 6 bases.

The rearrangement links TRBV19 to TRBJ1-1, with 8 bases aligning to TRBD1. There are 15 residues in the CDR3. V gave up 7 bases and J gave up 4 bases; unmatched junction bases: 11. CDR1 LNHDA and CDR2 SQIVND come from the germline V gene (reference sequence). This CDR3 reads CASTNPTGVGTEAFF. CDR3 bases: TGTGCCAGTACCAACCCGACAGGGGTGGGCACTGAAGCTTTCTTT.

This rearrangement joins TRBV11-3 to TRBJ1-1; 11 bases line up with TRBD1. Germline lookup yields CDR1 SGHNT and CDR2 YENEEA. Trimming cost V 5 bases and J 1 base; bases outside gene matches: 6. There are 16 residues in the CDR3. This chain's CDR3 is CASSASGTGGNTEAFF. Written as DNA, the CDR3 is TGTGCCAGCAGCGCCTCCGGGACAGGGGGGAACACTGAAGCTTTCTTT.

The genes are TRBV28 and TRBJ2-7, with TRBD1 matching 9 bases. The CDR3 totals 15 residues. After removal of 6 bases from V and 2 bases from J, the junction contained 8 bases not matched to a gene. Germline CDR1 and CDR2: MDHEN and SYDVKM. CDR3 DNA: TGTGCCAGCAGACCGACGGGACAGGGAGCCTACGAGCAGTACTTC. Translating it yields CASRPTGQGAYEQYF.